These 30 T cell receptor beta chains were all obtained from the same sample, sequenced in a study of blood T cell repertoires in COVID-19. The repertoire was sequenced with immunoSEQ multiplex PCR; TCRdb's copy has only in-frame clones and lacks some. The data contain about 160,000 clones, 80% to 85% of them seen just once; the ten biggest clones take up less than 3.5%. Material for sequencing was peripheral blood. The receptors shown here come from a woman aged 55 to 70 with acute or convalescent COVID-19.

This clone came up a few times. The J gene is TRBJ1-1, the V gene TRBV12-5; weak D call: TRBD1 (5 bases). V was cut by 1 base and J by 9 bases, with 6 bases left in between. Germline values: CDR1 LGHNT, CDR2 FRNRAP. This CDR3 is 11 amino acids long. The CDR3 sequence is CASGLGQQAFF. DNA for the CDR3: TGTGCTAGTGGTTTGGGACAGCAAGCTTTCTTT.

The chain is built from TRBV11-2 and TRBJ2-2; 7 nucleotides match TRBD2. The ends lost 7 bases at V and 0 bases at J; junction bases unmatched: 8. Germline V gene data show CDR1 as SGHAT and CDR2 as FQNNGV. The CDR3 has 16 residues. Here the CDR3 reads CASTGGGLPNTGELFF. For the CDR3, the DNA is TGTGCCAGCACTGGGGGGGGACTTCCGAACACCGGGGAGCTGTTTTTT.

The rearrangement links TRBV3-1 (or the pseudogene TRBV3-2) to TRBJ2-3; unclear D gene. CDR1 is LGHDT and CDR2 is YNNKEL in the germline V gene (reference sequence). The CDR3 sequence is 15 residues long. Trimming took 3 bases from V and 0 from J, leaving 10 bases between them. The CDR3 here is CASSQRIASTDTQYF. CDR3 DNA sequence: TGTGCCAGCAGCCAGAGGATAGCTAGCACAGATACGCAGTATTTT.

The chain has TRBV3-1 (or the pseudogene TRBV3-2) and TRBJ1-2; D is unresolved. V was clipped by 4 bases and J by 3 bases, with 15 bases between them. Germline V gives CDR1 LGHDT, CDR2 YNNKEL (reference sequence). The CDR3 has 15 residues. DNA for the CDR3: TGTGCCAGCAGCCCGTGGCGTGACACCTACTATGGCTACACCTTC. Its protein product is CASSPWRDTYYGYTF.

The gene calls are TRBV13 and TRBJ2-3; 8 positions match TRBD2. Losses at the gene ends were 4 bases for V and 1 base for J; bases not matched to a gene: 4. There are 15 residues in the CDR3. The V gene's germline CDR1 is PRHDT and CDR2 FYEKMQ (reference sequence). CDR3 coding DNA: TGTGCCAGCAGCTCCCAGACTAGCGGCACAGATACGCAGTATTTT. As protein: CASSSQTSGTDTQYF.

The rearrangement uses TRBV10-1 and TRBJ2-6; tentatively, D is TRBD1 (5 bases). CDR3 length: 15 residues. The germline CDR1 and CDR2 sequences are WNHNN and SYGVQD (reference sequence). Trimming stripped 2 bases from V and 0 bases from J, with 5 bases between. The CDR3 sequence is CASSEGASGANVLTF. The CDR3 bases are TGCGCCAGCAGTGAGGGGGCCTCTGGGGCCAACGTCCTGACTTTC.

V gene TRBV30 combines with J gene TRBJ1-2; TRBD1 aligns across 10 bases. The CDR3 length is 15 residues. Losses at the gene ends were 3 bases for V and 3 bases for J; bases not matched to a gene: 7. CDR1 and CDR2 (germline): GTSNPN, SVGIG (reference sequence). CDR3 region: CAWRGGQGTHYGYTF. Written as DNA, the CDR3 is TGTGCCTGGAGGGGGGGACAGGGGACACACTATGGCTACACCTTC.

CDR3 residues: CATSDLRATGSGELFF. CDR3 bases: TGTGCCACCAGTGATTTGAGGGCTACAGGGTCCGGGGAGCTGTTTTTT. V usage is TRBV24-1 and J usage is TRBJ2-2; D might be TRBD1 (6 bases). CDR1 is KGHDR and CDR2 is SFDVKD in the germline V gene. V shed 0 bases and J shed 6 bases, with 13 bases lying between them. The CDR3 has 16 amino acids.

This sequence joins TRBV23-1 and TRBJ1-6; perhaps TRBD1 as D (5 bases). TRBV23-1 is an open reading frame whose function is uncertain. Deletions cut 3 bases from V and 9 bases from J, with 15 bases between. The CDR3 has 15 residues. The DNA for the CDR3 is TGCGCCAGCAGTCAGTTGGGGACTAGGCCTTCACCCCTCCACTTT. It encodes CASSQLGTRPSPLHF.

CDR3 amino acids: CASRQGFNEQFF. DNA for the CDR3: TGCGCCAGCCGTCAGGGGTTCAATGAGCAGTTCTTC. The chain uses TRBV5-1 and TRBJ2-1, with D possibly TRBD1 on 6 matching bases. Germline lookup yields CDR1 SGHRS and CDR2 YFSETQ. Trimming took off 7 bases at V and 6 bases at J, with 11 bases between the two ends. This CDR3 is 12 amino acids long. The whole variable domain, filled in from reference TRBV5-1 and TRBJ2-1, reads KAGVTQTPRYLIKTRGQQVTLSCSPISGHRSVSWYQQTPGQGLQFLFEYFSETQRNKGNFPGRFSGRQFSNSRSEMNVSTLELGDSALYLCASRQGFNEQFFGPGTRLTVL.

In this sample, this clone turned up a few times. CDR3 DNA: TGTGCCAGCAGTGAATCTTCGACAGTGGGGAACACTGAAGCTTTCTTT. It codes for CASSESSTVGNTEAFF. The genes are TRBV6-1 and TRBJ1-1; perhaps TRBD1 as D (5 bases). Germline CDR1 is MNHNS and CDR2 is SASEGT. The CDR3 is made up of 16 amino acids. The ends were cut back, 2 bases at V and 1 base at J, with 14 bases in the middle.

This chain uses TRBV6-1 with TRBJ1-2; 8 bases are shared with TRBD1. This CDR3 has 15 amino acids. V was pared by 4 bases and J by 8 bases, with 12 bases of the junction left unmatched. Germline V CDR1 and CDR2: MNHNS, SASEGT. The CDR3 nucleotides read TGTGCCAGCAGTGCAGCGGACAGGGTGGAATGGGGCTACACCTTC. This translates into CASSAADRVEWGYTF.

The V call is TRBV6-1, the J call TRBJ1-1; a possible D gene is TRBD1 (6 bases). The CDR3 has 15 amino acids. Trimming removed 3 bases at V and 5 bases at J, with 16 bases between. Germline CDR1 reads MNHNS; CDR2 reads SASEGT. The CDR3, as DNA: TGTGCCAGCAGTGATATCGGACAGACTGGGACTGAAGCTTTCTTT. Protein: CASSDIGQTGTEAFF.

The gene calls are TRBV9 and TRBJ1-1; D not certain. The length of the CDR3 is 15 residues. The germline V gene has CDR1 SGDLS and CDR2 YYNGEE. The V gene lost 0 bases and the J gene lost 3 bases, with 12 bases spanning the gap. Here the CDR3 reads CASSVVPGLDTEAFF. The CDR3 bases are TGTGCCAGCAGCGTAGTTCCAGGACTTGACACTGAAGCTTTCTTT.

The CDR3 sequence is CASSQREAGNTIYF. CDR3 sequence (DNA): TGTGCCAGCAGCCAGAGGGAGGCTGGAAACACCATATATTTT. The chain recombines TRBV3-1 (or the pseudogene TRBV3-2) with TRBJ1-3; D unresolved. The CDR3 sequence is 14 residues long. Germline CDR1 LGHDT, CDR2 YNNKEL (reference sequence). Trimming pared 3 bases from V and 2 bases from J, leaving 8 bases between.

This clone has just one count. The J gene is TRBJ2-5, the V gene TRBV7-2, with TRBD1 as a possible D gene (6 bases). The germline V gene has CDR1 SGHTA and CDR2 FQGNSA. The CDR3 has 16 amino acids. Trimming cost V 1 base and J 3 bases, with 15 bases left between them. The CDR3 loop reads CASSLGGRTVKETQYF. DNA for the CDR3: TGTGCCAGCAGCTTAGGGGGACGGACAGTAAAAGAGACCCAGTACTTC. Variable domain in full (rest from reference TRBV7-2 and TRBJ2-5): GAGVSQSPSNKVTEKGKDVELRCDPISGHTALYWYRQSLGQGLEFLIYFQGNSAPDKSGLPSDRFSAERTGGSVSTLTIQRTQQEDSAVYLCASSLGGRTVKETQYFGPGTRLLVL.

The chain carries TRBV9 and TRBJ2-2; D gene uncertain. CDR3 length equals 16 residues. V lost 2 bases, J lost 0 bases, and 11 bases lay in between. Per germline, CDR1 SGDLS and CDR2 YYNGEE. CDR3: CASSVRHGTNTGELFF. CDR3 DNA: TGTGCCAGCAGCGTCCGACACGGAACGAACACCGGGGAGCTGTTTTTT.

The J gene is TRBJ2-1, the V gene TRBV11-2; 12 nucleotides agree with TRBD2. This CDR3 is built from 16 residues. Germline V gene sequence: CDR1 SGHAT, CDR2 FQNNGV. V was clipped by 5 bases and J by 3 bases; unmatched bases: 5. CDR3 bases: TGTGCCAGCAGCACGCGACTAGCGGGGGTCTACAATGAGCAGTTCTTC. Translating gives CASSTRLAGVYNEQFF. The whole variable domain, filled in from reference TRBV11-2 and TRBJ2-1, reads EAGVAQSPRYKIIEKRQSVAFWCNPISGHATLYWYQQILGQGPKLLIQFQNNGVVDDSQLPKDRFSAERLKGVDSTLKIQPAKLEDSAVYLCASSTRLAGVYNEQFFGPGTRLTVL.

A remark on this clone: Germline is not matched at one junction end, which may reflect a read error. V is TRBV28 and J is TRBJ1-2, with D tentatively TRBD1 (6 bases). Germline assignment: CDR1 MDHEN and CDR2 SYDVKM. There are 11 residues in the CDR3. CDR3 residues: CASSSIGGEHF. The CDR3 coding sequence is TGTGCCAGCAGTTCAATAGGGGGGGAGCACTTC.

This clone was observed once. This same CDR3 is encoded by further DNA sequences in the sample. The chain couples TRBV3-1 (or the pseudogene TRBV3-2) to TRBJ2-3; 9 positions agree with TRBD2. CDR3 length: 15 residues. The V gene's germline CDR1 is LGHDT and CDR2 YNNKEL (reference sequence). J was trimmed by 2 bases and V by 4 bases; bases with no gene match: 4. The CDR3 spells CASSPRGGLTDTQYF. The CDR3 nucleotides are TGTGCCAGCAGCCCGCGGGGGGGCCTCACAGATACGCAGTATTTT.

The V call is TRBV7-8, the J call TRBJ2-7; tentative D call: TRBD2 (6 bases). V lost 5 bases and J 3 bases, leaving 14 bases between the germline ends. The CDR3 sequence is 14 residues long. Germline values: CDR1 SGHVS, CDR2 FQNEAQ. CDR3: CASSTRGIHYEQYF. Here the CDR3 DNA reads TGTGCCAGCAGCACCCGGGGGATTCACTACGAGCAGTACTTC.

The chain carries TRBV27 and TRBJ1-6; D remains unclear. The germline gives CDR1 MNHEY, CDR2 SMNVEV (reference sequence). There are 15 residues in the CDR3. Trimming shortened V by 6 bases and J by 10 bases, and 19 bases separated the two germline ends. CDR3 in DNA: TGTGCCAGCAGCACTCCTCTGAGTACCTGGTCACCCCTCCACTTT. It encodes CASSTPLSTWSPLHF.

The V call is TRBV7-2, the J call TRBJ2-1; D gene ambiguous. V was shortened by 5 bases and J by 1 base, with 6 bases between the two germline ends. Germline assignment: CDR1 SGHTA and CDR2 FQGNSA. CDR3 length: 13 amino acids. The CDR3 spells CASSPPSYNEQFF. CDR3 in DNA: TGTGCCAGCAGCCCCCCGTCCTACAATGAGCAGTTCTTC.

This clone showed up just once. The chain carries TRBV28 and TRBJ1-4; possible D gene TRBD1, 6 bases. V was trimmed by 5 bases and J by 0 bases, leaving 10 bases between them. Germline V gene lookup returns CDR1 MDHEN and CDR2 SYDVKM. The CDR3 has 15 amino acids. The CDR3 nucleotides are TGTGCCAGCAGTAGACGGACAGCAACTAATGAAAAACTGTTTTTT. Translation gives CASSRRTATNEKLFF.

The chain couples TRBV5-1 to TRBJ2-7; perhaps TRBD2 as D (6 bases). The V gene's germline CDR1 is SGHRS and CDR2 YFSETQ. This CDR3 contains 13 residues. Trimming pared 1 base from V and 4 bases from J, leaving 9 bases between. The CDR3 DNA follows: TGCGCCAGCAGCTTGAATCGGGAGTACGAGCAGTACTTC. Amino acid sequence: CASSLNREYEQYF. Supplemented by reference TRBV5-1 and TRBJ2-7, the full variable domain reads KAGVTQTPRYLIKTRGQQVTLSCSPISGHRSVSWYQQTPGQGLQFLFEYFSETQRNKGNFPGRFSGRQFSNSRSEMNVSTLELGDSALYLCASSLNREYEQYFGPGTRLTVT.

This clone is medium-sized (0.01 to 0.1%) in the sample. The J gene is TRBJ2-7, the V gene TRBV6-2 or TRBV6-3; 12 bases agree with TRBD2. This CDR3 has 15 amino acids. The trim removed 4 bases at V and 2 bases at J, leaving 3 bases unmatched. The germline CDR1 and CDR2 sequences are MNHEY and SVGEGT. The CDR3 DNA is TGTGCCAGCAGTTCCGGACTAGCGGGGCCCTACGAGCAGTACTTC. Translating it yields CASSSGLAGPYEQYF.

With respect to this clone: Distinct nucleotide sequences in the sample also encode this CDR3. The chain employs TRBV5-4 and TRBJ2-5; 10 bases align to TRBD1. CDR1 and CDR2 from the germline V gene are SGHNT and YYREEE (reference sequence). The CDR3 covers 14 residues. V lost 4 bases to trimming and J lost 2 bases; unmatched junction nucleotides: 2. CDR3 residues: CASSPGQGQETQYF. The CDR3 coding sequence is TGTGCCAGCAGCCCGGGACAGGGGCAAGAGACCCAGTACTTC.

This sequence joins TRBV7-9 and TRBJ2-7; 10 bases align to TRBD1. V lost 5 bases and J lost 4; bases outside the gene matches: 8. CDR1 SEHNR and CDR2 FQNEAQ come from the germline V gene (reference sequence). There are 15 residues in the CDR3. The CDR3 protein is CASSRPGTGEYEQYF. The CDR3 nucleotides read TGTGCCAGCAGCCGTCCCGGGACAGGGGAGTACGAGCAGTACTTC.

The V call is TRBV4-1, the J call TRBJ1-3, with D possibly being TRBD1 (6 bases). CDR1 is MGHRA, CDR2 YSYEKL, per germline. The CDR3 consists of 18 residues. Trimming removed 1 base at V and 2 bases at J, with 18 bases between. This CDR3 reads CASSQGGGGLTPGNTIYF. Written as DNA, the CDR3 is TGCGCCAGCAGCCAAGGAGGGGGGGGACTTACTCCTGGAAACACCATATATTTT.

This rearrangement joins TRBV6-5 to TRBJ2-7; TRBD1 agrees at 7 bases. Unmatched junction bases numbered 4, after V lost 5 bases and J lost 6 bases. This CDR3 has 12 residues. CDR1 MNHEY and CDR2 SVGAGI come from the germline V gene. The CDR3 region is CASSLGGAEQYF. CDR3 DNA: TGTGCCAGCAGTCTAGGGGGCGCCGAGCAGTACTTC.